This T cell receptor beta chain originates from a study of OX40 agonist ivuxolimab in advanced cancers. Study-level findings and limits: CD8+ T cells showed, on average, more clonal expansion than CD4+ cells.

Sequenced by immunoSEQ multiplex PCR; TCRdb stores in-frame clones only, minus some. The sample contains tens of thousands of clones, about 88% of which appear only once. Of note for this clone: Its antigen is undetermined.

The V end lost 4 bases, the J end lost 0 bases, and 13 bases lay between the germline ends. CDR3 length: 15 residues. Germline V CDR1 and CDR2: SGDLS, YYNGEE. V gene TRBV9 combines with J gene TRBJ1-1; no clear D gene. This clonotype originated in an adult with an advanced solid tumor such as melanoma, head and neck, liver or kidney cancer. This sample comprised CD4+ or CD8+ T cells sorted from blood, obtained in a trial of the OX40 agonist ivuxolimab. The CDR3 spells CASSLTGQMNTEAFF. Here the CDR3 DNA reads TGTGCCAGCAGCCTTACGGGTCAGATGAACACTGAAGCTTTCTTT.